This is a list of T cell receptor beta chains from one sample in a study of shared clonotypes between healthy human individuals. Sequenced by immunoSEQ multiplex PCR; TCRdb stores in-frame clones only, minus some. Of some 650,000 clones in the sample, approximately 97% were seen once. Sequencing was carried out using naive CD4+ T cells sorted from blood. The receptors come from a woman in her 30s in good health. The CDR3 runs from the conserved cysteine through the conserved F or W. D genes are given only for firm matches. The listing skips clone size in some rows; elsewhere it reads once, few, many or a size class.

v_call	clone_size	d_call	j_call	cdr3_aa	cdr3_nt
TRBV4-1	-	TRBD1	TRBJ2-5	CASSQDGTGGETQYF	TGCGCCAGCAGCCAAGACGGGACAGGCGGAGAGACCCAGTACTTC
TRBV10-2	-	-	TRBJ2-3	CASSEKAERLTDTQYF	TGCGCCAGCAGTGAGAAGGCGGAGCGTCTCACAGATACGCAGTATTTT
TRBV7-3	-	TRBD1	TRBJ2-7	CASSKQGAYEQYF	TGTGCCAGCAGCAAACAGGGGGCTTACGAGCAGTACTTC
TRBV19	-	-	TRBJ2-2	CASSTPGLGTGELFF	TGTGCCAGTAGTACACCGGGCCTTGGAACCGGGGAGCTGTTTTTT
TRBV9	-	TRBD2	TRBJ2-7	CASSVEGTSAYEQYF	TGTGCCAGCAGCGTAGAAGGGACTAGCGCCTACGAGCAGTACTTC
TRBV7-9	-	-	TRBJ2-1	CASSLGPGASYNEQFF	TGTGCCAGCAGCTTAGGGCCAGGGGCCTCATACAATGAGCAGTTCTTC
TRBV28	-	TRBD1	TRBJ1-4	CASSLDRVREKLFF	TGTGCCAGCAGTTTAGACAGGGTACGTGAAAAACTGTTTTTT
TRBV29-1	-	-	TRBJ2-3	CSVDYGRGDTQYF	TGCAGCGTTGATTACGGGAGAGGAGATACGCAGTATTTT
TRBV2	-	-	TRBJ1-1	CASSVAIVSEAFF	TGTGCCAGCAGTGTTGCAATCGTTAGTGAAGCTTTCTTT
TRBV9	once	TRBD2	TRBJ2-1	CASSAGVAANNEQFF	TGTGCCAGCAGTGCGGGGGTAGCGGCGAACAATGAGCAGTTCTTC
TRBV7-6	-	-	TRBJ2-1	CASSLASRLRDEQFF	TGTGCCAGCAGCTTAGCAAGTCGACTACGCGATGAGCAGTTCTTC